The T cell receptor (beta chain) described here comes from a study of T cell responses to AZD1222 COVID-19 vaccine. V lost 4 bases and J lost 7, with 17 bases in between. This CDR3 has 15 residues. Germline V lookup: CDR1 MNHEY, CDR2 SMNVEV (reference sequence). TCRdb's copy holds only in-frame clones and misses some; the assay was immunoSEQ multiplex PCR. Of 96,000 or so clones in the sample, roughly nine tenths were seen once. The chain combines TRBV27 with TRBJ1-5; D not resolved. The origin of this receptor is an adult in good health. The sample was peripheral blood, taken on day 0 of AZD1222 vaccination. CDR3 nucleotides: TGTGCCAGCAGTTCCCGGGTCCCGGCCGAACAGCCCCAGCATTTT. Translated: CASSSRVPAEQPQHF.